This is a list of T cell receptor beta chains from one sample in a study of cytomegalovirus exposure and HLA in healthy donors. Generated by immunoSEQ multiplex PCR, the TCRdb table keeps only in-frame clones and is missing some. The data contain around 120,000 clones, about 80% of them singletons. The sample was PBMCs. These receptors all come from a man aged 55-75 years in good health and CMV-seropositive. CDR3s include the opening cysteine and the closing phenylalanine or tryptophan.

>TRBJ1-2|TRBV15
CATSRDRIGRGDGYTF
>TRBJ2-5|TRBV11-2
CASSFPNRRETQYF
>TRBJ2-2|TRBV19
CASSNRVAGELFF
>TRBJ2-5|TRBV13
CASSPPSFGGPQETQYF
>TRBJ2-5|TRBV6-1
CASSERTERETQYF
>TRBJ2-3|TRBV5-4
CASSSGGSTDTQYF
>TRBJ1-5|TRBV27
CASSLVGTGVQGNQPQHF
>TRBJ1-2|TRBV11-2
CASSDRDRYYGYTF
>TRBJ2-3|TRBV7-9
CASSLGVWWGRGTDTQYF
>TRBJ2-6|TRBV2
CASSPPWLAGGRGANVLTF
>TRBJ2-7|TRBV11-3
CASSLGVTGTEQYF
>TRBJ2-2|TRBV23-1
CASTPVWGANTGELFF
>NA|TRBV19
CASSIDTTGTEQYF
>TRBJ1-3|TRBV4-2
CASSQERAMSGNTIYF
>TRBJ2-5|TRBV5-1
CASSVDRGETQYF
>TRBJ1-3|TRBV7-3
CASSFGGSGNTIYF
>TRBJ1-1|TRBV2
CASSMTGVGTEAFF
>TRBJ2-2|TRBV27
CASSLTAGELFF
>TRBJ1-2|TRBV19
CASSIATEARGYTF
>TRBJ1-4|TRBV9
CASSVEGATNEKLFF
>TRBJ2-7|TRBV6-1
CASSEVRGPYEQYF
>TRBJ1-2|TRBV9
CAGSPRATGVVYGYTF
>TRBJ2-7|TRBV30
CAWSRREGYEQYF
>TRBJ2-2|TRBV4-1
CASSQASGSAGELFF